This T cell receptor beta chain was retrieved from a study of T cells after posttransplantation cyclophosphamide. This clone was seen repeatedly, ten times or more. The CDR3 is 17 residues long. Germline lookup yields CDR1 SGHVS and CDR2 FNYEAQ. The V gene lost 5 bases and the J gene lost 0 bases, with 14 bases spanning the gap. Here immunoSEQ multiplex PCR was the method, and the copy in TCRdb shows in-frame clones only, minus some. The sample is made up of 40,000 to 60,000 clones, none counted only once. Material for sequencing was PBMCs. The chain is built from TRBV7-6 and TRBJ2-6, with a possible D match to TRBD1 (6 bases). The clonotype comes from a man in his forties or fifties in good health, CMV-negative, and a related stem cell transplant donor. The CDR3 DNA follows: TGTGCCAGCAGCCTTTGGACAGCTTACTCTGGGGCCAACGTCCTGACTTTC. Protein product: CASSLWTAYSGANVLTF.